This T cell receptor (beta chain) was identified during a study of T cells in Graves' hyperthyroidism and ophthalmopathy. Across the study: Initial diagnosis, before any treatment, was when peripheral blood was collected.

The study, taken as a whole, reports: The model forecast ophthalmopathy, anticipating it by a median approximately 7 months before onset. Appearing also in blood were most of the thyroid clonotypes expanded above 0.001.

V lost 5 bases to trimming and J lost 5 bases; unmatched junction nucleotides: 4. The CDR3 runs 14 residues. CDR1 is LNHDA and CDR2 is SQIVND in the germline V gene (reference sequence). It was RNA transcripts that yielded the amplified TCR beta CDR3 regions. A first-round RT-PCR of the TCR CDR3 used the HTBI primer set. TCRdb re-called the multiplex PCR reads with MiXCR, one entry per CDR3 protein. The profile shows about 460,000 distinct CDR3 sequences, 20% to 25% of them singletons. About this clonotype: Antigen: not known.

In making diagnoses, clinical symptoms, serum thyroxine and TRAb, thyroid ultrasound and orbital computed tomography were all used. The receptor was derived from a woman in her seventies with Graves' ophthalmopathy. The chain has TRBV19 and TRBJ2-7, with TRBD2 matching 12 bases. Source material: blood. This CDR3 reads CASSSTSGSHEQYF. The DNA for the CDR3 is TGTGCCAGTAGTTCGACTAGCGGGAGTCACGAGCAGTACTTC.